These 3 T cell receptor beta chains originate from one sample sequenced in a study of T-cell memory formation after mild COVID-19 (dated by TCRdb to the early 2020s). The library was built by means of 5' RACE. TCRdb names Illumina NovaSeq 6000 as the instrument used. TCRdb reprocessing: public reads trimmed at Q25 with fastp, clones called with MiXCR, in-frame beta chains kept. Each CDR3 protein gets just one entry, which takes the most common genes and DNA from the rows behind it. The sample records 34,000 or so distinct CDR3 sequences, approximately 8.3% of which are singletons. The biggest ten clones account for approximately 28% of the sample. Input material: PBMCs or a T cell subset sorted from them (not recorded which). The receptors derive from a man younger than 30 who had mild COVID-19 (a few samples of this study predate the infection). The sample titles of this study are shuffled in the database, so cell type and time point are left out; the donor was told from shared clones.

This clonotype showed up many times. The J gene is TRBJ1-4, the V gene TRBV5-1, with TRBD1 as a possible D gene (5 bases). V was pared by 4 bases and J by 4 bases, with 11 bases between. Germline V gives CDR1 SGHRS, CDR2 YFSETQ. This CDR3 spans 14 amino acids. The CDR3 region is CASSDSGFNEKLFF. CDR3 DNA: TGCGCCAGCAGCGATTCAGGGTTTAATGAAAAACTGTTTTTT.

This clonotype was counted many times. The CDR3 loop reads CAVQEPTSGGANTQYF. For the CDR3, the DNA is TGTGCCGTTCAGGAACCGACTAGCGGGGGGGCAAATACGCAGTATTTT. This rearrangement joins TRBV10-3 to TRBJ2-3, with 14 bases matching TRBD2. The CDR3 contains 16 residues. J gave up 7 bases and V 11 bases, and 14 bases lay outside the gene matches. Germline loops: CDR1 ENHRY, CDR2 SYGVKD.

This clonotype was observed a handful of times. The chain carries TRBV20-1 and TRBJ2-7; 8 bases fit TRBD2. Germline V gene lookup returns CDR1 DFQATT and CDR2 SNEGSKA (reference sequence). Trimming at V came to 3 bases and at J to 1 base, leaving 5 bases not matched to a gene. There are 14 residues in the CDR3. The CDR3 DNA reads TGCAGTGCTAGGGGCGGGGGGCGATCCTACGAGCAGTACTTC. It is translated as CSARGGGRSYEQYF.